The next 27 T cell receptor beta chains were all read from a single sample in a study of radiation and T cells in renal cell carcinoma. Clones were read by immunoSEQ multiplex PCR, and TCRdb kept only the in-frame ones, dropping some. The sample yields roughly 120,000 clones, roughly 85% seen once. Time point: baseline pretreatment blood. Treatment of the sample: 15 Gy SBRT to primary tumor, nephrectomy 4 weeks later. The sequences come from blood, collected from a patient whose treatment included radiotherapy and nephrectomy. These receptors were obtained from a woman aged 60-75 years with renal cell carcinoma.

The chain joins TRBV5-4 to TRBJ2-6, with no clear D. The germline V and J ends were trimmed by 3 bases and 1 base, with 8 bases remaining between them. CDR3 size: 15 residues. Per the germline V gene, CDR1 is SGHNT and CDR2 is YYREEE (reference sequence). The CDR3 region is CASSSRGSGANVLTF. CDR3 in DNA: TGTGCCAGCAGCTCGCGAGGTTCTGGGGCCAACGTCCTGACTTTC. Drawing the rest from reference TRBV5-4 and TRBJ2-6, the complete variable domain is ETGVTQSPTHLIKTRGQQVTLRCSSQSGHNTVSWYQQALGQGPQFIFQYYREEENGRGNFPPRFSGLQFPNYSSELNVNALELDDSALYLCASSSRGSGANVLTFGAGSRLTVL.

This clone was detected a few times. The chain carries TRBV2 and TRBJ2-2, with 8 bases identical to TRBD1. The CDR3 is made up of 16 amino acids. Germline V lookup: CDR1 SNHLY, CDR2 FYNNEI. The J segment lost 1 base and the V segment lost 6 bases, leaving 7 bases of the junction unmatched. CDR3 region: CASSVQGVKNTGELFF. The CDR3 DNA reads as TGTGCCAGCAGCGTACAGGGGGTGAAGAACACCGGGGAGCTGTTTTTT.

J is TRBJ2-1 and V is TRBV4-1, with TRBD2 matching 7 bases. Germline V lookup: CDR1 MGHRA, CDR2 YSYEKL. Trimming at V came to 1 base and at J to 6 bases, leaving 9 bases not matched to a gene. The CDR3 consists of 16 residues. In DNA, the CDR3 is TGCGCCAGCAGCCAAGTCCGGGCGGGAGTGTTCAATGAGCAGTTCTTC. Its translation: CASSQVRAGVFNEQFF.

The gene calls are TRBV2 and TRBJ1-1; D possibly corresponds to TRBD1 (5 bases). Germline loops: CDR1 SNHLY, CDR2 FYNNEI. CDR3 length: 13 residues. V lost 5 bases to trimming and J lost 1 base, with 8 bases between them. In DNA, the CDR3 is TGTGCCAGCAGTTCTCAGGGGAACACTGAAGCTTTCTTT. Its protein product is CASSSQGNTEAFF.

This rearrangement joins TRBV4-1 to TRBJ2-7, with D perhaps TRBD1 (6 bases). Trimming took off 4 bases at V and 5 bases at J, with 12 bases between the two ends. From germline, CDR1 is MGHRA and CDR2 YSYEKL. The length of the CDR3 is 13 residues. The CDR3 bases are TGCGCCAGCAGCCCGGGACAAGGCCACGAGCAGTACTTC. Amino acid sequence: CASSPGQGHEQYF.

The chain links TRBV19 to TRBJ2-1; TRBD1 is a possible D gene (5 bases). The CDR3 has 14 amino acids. Germline values: CDR1 LNHDA, CDR2 SQIVND (reference sequence). V was shortened by 5 bases and J by 3 bases, with 11 bases between the two germline ends. CDR3 coding DNA: TGTGCCAGTAGTCTTTATGACAGCTACAATGAGCAGTTCTTC. Its protein is CASSLYDSYNEQFF. The entire variable domain, with the rest obtained from reference TRBV19 and TRBJ2-1, is as follows: DGGITQSPKYLFRKEGQNVTLSCEQNLNHDAMYWYRQDPGQGLRLIYYSQIVNDFQKGDIAEGYSVSREKKESFPLTVTSAQKNPTAFYLCASSLYDSYNEQFFGPGTRLTVL.

This clone was observed a few times. This chain joins TRBV2 and TRBJ1-2; TRBD1 matches at 9 bases. The CDR3 has 15 amino acids. Germline V gene data show CDR1 as SNHLY and CDR2 as FYNNEI. With 5 bases clipped from V and 4 bases from J, the junction kept 8 bases outside the gene matches. Written as DNA, the CDR3 is TGTGCCAGCAGTCCGGACAGGGGATCCGGCTATGGCTACACCTTC. It encodes CASSPDRGSGYGYTF.

This clone has just one count. The V call is TRBV6-5, the J call TRBJ1-4, with a weak D call TRBD1 (5 bases). The ends were cut back, 7 bases at V and 8 bases at J, with 20 bases in the middle. This CDR3 is built from 15 residues. The germline gives CDR1 MNHEY, CDR2 SVGAGI. CDR3 amino acids: CASTQERGGIEKLFF. CDR3 bases: TGTGCCAGCACTCAAGAACGGGGCGGGATAGAAAAACTGTTTTTT.

The sample holds a few counts of this clone. The chain uses TRBV28 and TRBJ1-5; TRBD1 matches 7 bases. V lost 0 bases to trimming and J lost 3 bases; unmatched junction nucleotides: 5. Germline assignment: CDR1 MDHEN and CDR2 SYDVKM. The CDR3 extends over 16 amino acids. Here the CDR3 DNA reads TGTGCCAGCAGTTTATGGGGGACAGCCTACAATCAGCCCCAGCATTTT. This codes for CASSLWGTAYNQPQHF.

Note on this clone: The DNA is left out, because the CDR3 cannot be placed on it with certainty; the CDR3 is given as TCRdb lists it. This chain uses TRBV21-1 with TRBJ1-5. TRBV21-1 constitutes a pseudogene. The CDR3 adds up to 18 amino acids, both ends counted. CDR3 region: CASSKLENFGSGNQPQHF.

This rearrangement joins TRBV28 to TRBJ1-4, with D unresolved. Between the trimmed V and J ends, which lost 7 bases and 0 bases, there was a span of 9 bases. Germline V lookup: CDR1 MDHEN, CDR2 SYDVKM. The length of the CDR3 is 14 residues. The CDR3 spells CASTDGATNEKLFF. Written as DNA, the CDR3 is TGTGCCAGCACTGACGGCGCAACTAATGAAAAACTGTTTTTT. Supplemented by reference TRBV28 and TRBJ1-4, the full variable domain reads DVKVTQSSRYLVKRTGEKVFLECVQDMDHENMFWYRQDPGLGLRLIYFSYDVKMKEKGDIPEGYSVSREKKERFSLILESASTNQTSMYLCASTDGATNEKLFFGSGTQLSVL.

This chain uses TRBV6-5 with TRBJ2-7, with TRBD2 as a possible D gene (5 bases). The CDR3 length is 15 residues. CDR1 is MNHEY and CDR2 is SVGAGI in the germline V gene. The V and J ends lost 2 bases and 2 bases respectively, with 13 bases between them. The chain's CDR3 is CASSYAASGPYEQYF. CDR3 coding DNA: TGTGCCAGCAGTTACGCGGCCAGCGGACCCTACGAGCAGTACTTC.

The chain couples TRBV9 to TRBJ2-7; D unclear. The germline gives CDR1 SGDLS, CDR2 YYNGEE. The CDR3 is 12 residues long. V lost 3 bases, J lost 1 base, and 5 bases lay in between. The CDR3 DNA reads as TGTGCCAGCAGCGGTCTATCCTACGAGCAGTACTTC. Translated, it gives CASSGLSYEQYF. The entire variable domain, with the rest obtained from reference TRBV9 and TRBJ2-7, is as follows: DSGVTQTPKHLITATGQRVTLRCSPRSGDLSVYWYQQSLDQGLQFLIQYYNGEERAKGNILERFSAQQFPDLHSELNLSSLELGDSALYFCASSGLSYEQYFGPGTRLTVT.

V usage is TRBV7-9 and J usage is TRBJ2-5, with D unresolved. V shed 1 base and J shed 5 bases, with 14 bases lying between them. Per germline, CDR1 SEHNR and CDR2 FQNEAQ (reference sequence). The CDR3 is 15 amino acids. The CDR3 here is CASSLGGSRRETQYF. CDR3 nucleotides: TGTGCCAGCAGCTTAGGTGGGTCTCGCCGGGAGACCCAGTACTTC. Filled out from reference TRBV7-9 and TRBJ2-5, the complete variable domain reads DTGVSQNPRHKITKRGQNVTFRCDPISEHNRLYWYRQTLGQGPEFLTYFQNEAQLEKSRLLSDRFSAERPKGSFSTLEIQRTEQGDSAMYLCASSLGGSRRETQYFGPGTRLLVL.

V usage is TRBV5-1 and J usage is TRBJ2-7, with D uncertain. Germline assignment: CDR1 SGHRS and CDR2 YFSETQ. The CDR3 covers 15 residues. V lost 2 bases, J lost 2 bases, and 14 bases lay in between. DNA for the CDR3: TGCGCCAGCAGCTTTGGGGTCGCACAGACCTACGAGCAGTACTTC. It is translated as CASSFGVAQTYEQYF.

The chain carries TRBV6-1 and TRBJ2-3, with TRBD1 as a possible D gene (6 bases). CDR3 length: 13 amino acids. In germline, CDR1 is MNHNS, CDR2 SASEGT. Trimming took 10 bases from V and 6 from J, leaving 17 bases between them. CDR3 DNA sequence: TGTGCCATCAGGGGTTCCCTCACGGATACGCAGTATTTT. Protein product: CAIRGSLTDTQYF.

This sequence joins TRBV18 and TRBJ1-1; 9 bases fit TRBD1. This CDR3 is 15 amino acids long. Germline values: CDR1 KGHSH, CDR2 LQKENI. With 6 bases clipped from V and 6 bases from J, the junction kept 11 bases outside the gene matches. The CDR3 here is CASSPPGQGNAEAFF. CDR3 coding DNA: TGTGCCAGCTCGCCCCCGGGACAGGGAAATGCTGAAGCTTTCTTT.

The gene calls are TRBV19 and TRBJ1-5; no reliable D call. The CDR3 loop spans 16 amino acids. Trimming pared 2 bases from V and 0 bases from J, leaving 11 bases between. Germline values: CDR1 LNHDA, CDR2 SQIVND (reference sequence). CDR3 amino acids: CASSINTVPSNQPQHF. CDR3 DNA sequence: TGTGCCAGTAGTATAAACACCGTACCTAGCAATCAGCCCCAGCATTTT.

The CDR3: CASSLGFLGGAGANVLTF. CDR3 bases: TGTGCCAGCAGCTTAGGATTTTTGGGAGGGGCCGGGGCCAACGTCCTGACTTTC. The V call is TRBV7-2, the J call TRBJ2-6, with 7 nucleotides matching TRBD2. J gave up 4 bases and V 1 base, and 10 bases lay outside the gene matches. Germline V gene sequence: CDR1 SGHTA, CDR2 FQGNSA. The CDR3 consists of 18 residues.

J is TRBJ1-3 and V is TRBV9; 7 nucleotides agree with TRBD1. The CDR3 totals 17 residues. CDR1 is SGDLS and CDR2 is YYNGEE in the germline V gene. Germline trimming cut 5 bases from V and 0 bases from J; bases unmatched to any gene: 11. Here the CDR3 DNA reads TGTGCCAGCAGTGGGGGACAGATAACTCCCTCTGGAAACACCATATATTTT. It codes for CASSGGQITPSGNTIYF.

This clone was seen only a few times. The V gene is TRBV27, the J gene TRBJ2-1; D is unresolved. The germline V gene has CDR1 MNHEY and CDR2 SMNVEV (reference sequence). The V end was cut by 1 base, the J end by 5 bases, with 0 bases between. The CDR3 is 11 residues long. This CDR3 is CASSLYNEQFF. The CDR3 nucleotides read TGTGCCAGCAGTTTATACAATGAGCAGTTCTTC.

The CDR3 is CASSILAGLSYEQYF. CDR3 coding DNA: TGTGCCAGTAGTATACTAGCGGGCCTCTCCTACGAGCAGTACTTC. The chain links TRBV19 to TRBJ2-7, with 8 bases fitting TRBD2. There are 15 residues in the CDR3. CDR1 and CDR2 from the germline V gene are LNHDA and SQIVND (reference sequence). V gave up 2 bases and J gave up 0 bases; unmatched junction bases: 3.

The V and J genes are TRBV9 and TRBJ1-1; D may be TRBD1 (5 bases). There are 14 residues in the CDR3. V was shortened by 4 bases and J by 4 bases, with 14 bases between the two germline ends. Germline V gene data show CDR1 as SGDLS and CDR2 as YYNGEE. This CDR3 is CASSSFGGRTEAFF. CDR3 coding DNA: TGTGCCAGCAGCTCCTTTGGGGGTCGCACTGAAGCTTTCTTT.

V usage is TRBV5-6 and J usage is TRBJ2-3; perhaps TRBD2 as D (7 bases). This CDR3 is 15 amino acids long. Trimming pared 3 bases from V and 3 bases from J, leaving 14 bases between. Germline V gives CDR1 SGHDT, CDR2 YYEEEE. The CDR3 DNA sequence: TGTGCCAGCAGCTCCATGGGGGGGCGAACAGATACGCAGTATTTT. Its translation is CASSSMGGRTDTQYF.

The CDR3 loop is CASSPLAGVDTQYF. The CDR3 DNA reads as TGTGCCAGCAGCCCCTTAGCGGGGGTAGATACGCAGTATTTT. The chain combines TRBV11-2 with TRBJ2-3; 9 bases map to TRBD2. Germline CDR1 reads SGHAT; CDR2 reads FQNNGV. V was clipped by 5 bases and J by 5 bases; unmatched bases: 5. This CDR3 has 14 residues.

CDR3 sequence reads: CASSSTSGKETQYF. The CDR3, as DNA: TGTGCCAGCAGCTCGACTAGCGGGAAGGAGACCCAGTACTTC. The chain joins TRBV7-2 to TRBJ2-5; 11 positions agree with TRBD2. The ends lost 4 bases at V and 5 bases at J; junction bases unmatched: 3. The CDR3 sequence is 14 residues long. Germline CDR1 is SGHTA and CDR2 is FQGNSA.

This clone was picked up one time. The chain has TRBV29-1 and TRBJ1-4; 7 nucleotides align to TRBD1. The V gene's germline CDR1 is SQVTM and CDR2 ANQGSEA. This CDR3 has 13 amino acids. V shed 6 bases and J 8 bases; nucleotides not matched to a gene: 9. CDR3 in amino acids: CSVKEGGGEKLFF. CDR3 DNA sequence: TGCAGCGTGAAGGAGGGAGGGGGCGAAAAACTGTTTTTT.